This TCR beta chain was identified during a study of blood T cell repertoires in COVID-19. For the study at large: Recovery among Cohort 3 donors was established by two negative PCRs, clearance, or symptom resolution. The origin of the acute and convalescent COVID-19 samples was the United States, Italy and Spain.

Generated by immunoSEQ multiplex PCR, the TCRdb table keeps only in-frame clones and is missing some. The data show some 200,000 clones, around 87% seen once. This CDR3 has 17 residues. Per the germline V gene, CDR1 is MGHRA and CDR2 is YSYEKL. V was clipped by 3 bases and J by 9 bases, with 24 bases between them. Study members were between roughly 18 and 89 years old and lived in some 26 US regions. The rearrangement links TRBV4-1 to TRBJ2-1; D possibly corresponds to TRBD1 (5 bases). Sequencing input: PBMCs or T cells enriched from blood (not recorded which). This TCR derives from a man aged 30 to 39 in a cohort exposed to, infected with or recovered from COVID-19 (not recorded which). In DNA form, the CDR3 reads TGCGCCAGCAGCCAGTCCCCCGCAGGGTCGCGATCTGGTGAGCAGTTCTTC. This codes for CASSQSPAGSRSGEQFF.